These 8 T cell receptor beta chains were sequenced from one sample in a study of cytomegalovirus exposure and HLA in healthy donors. The PCR used 60 Vbeta and 13 Jbeta primers. TCRdb keeps only in-frame clones here, not all; method: immunoSEQ multiplex PCR. The table lists about 190,000 clones, 70% to 90% of them singletons. Sequenced: PBMCs. The receptors were sampled from a woman aged 18-35 years in good health and CMV-seropositive.

A few counts support this clone. This chain uses TRBV4-2 with TRBJ1-6; D might be TRBD1 (6 bases). The germline V gene has CDR1 LGHNA and CDR2 YNFKEQ. V was clipped by 4 bases and J by 9 bases, with 19 bases between them. The CDR3 length is 16 residues. CDR3 sequence: CASSPKEGDGGSPLHF. In nucleotides, the CDR3 is TGTGCCAGCAGCCCAAAAGAGGGGGATGGTGGTTCACCCCTCCACTTT.

V gene TRBV6-5 combines with J gene TRBJ1-1; a possible D gene is TRBD1 (6 bases). The V gene lost 2 bases and the J gene lost 5 bases, with 15 bases spanning the gap. This CDR3 has 15 residues. CDR1 is MNHEY and CDR2 is SVGAGI in the germline V gene. CDR3 bases: TGTGCCAGCAGTTACGCGAGGGGGGGTCGGACTGAAGCTTTCTTT. Amino acid sequence: CASSYARGGRTEAFF.

The rearrangement uses TRBV7-9 and TRBJ1-2, with TRBD1 matching over 8 bases. With 4 bases clipped from V and 8 bases from J, the junction kept 9 bases outside the gene matches. From germline, CDR1 is SEHNR and CDR2 FQNEAQ (reference sequence). The CDR3 totals 14 residues. Written as DNA, the CDR3 is TGTGCCAGCAGCTCCCCTGGACAGGGCCGGGGCTACACCTTC. Amino acid sequence: CASSSPGQGRGYTF.

J is TRBJ2-1 and V is TRBV2; weak D call: TRBD1 (6 bases). Germline V gene sequence: CDR1 SNHLY, CDR2 FYNNEI. CDR3 length: 14 residues. V lost 10 bases and J lost 0, with 13 bases in between. Here the CDR3 reads CAIEDRSSYNEQFF. CDR3 in DNA: TGTGCCATCGAAGACAGGAGCTCCTACAATGAGCAGTTCTTC.

V is TRBV2 and J is TRBJ2-3, with a tentative D call TRBD1 (6 bases). Germline V gene data show CDR1 as SNHLY and CDR2 as FYNNEI. This CDR3 is 11 amino acids long. V was clipped by 7 bases and J by 4 bases, with 6 bases between them. Written as DNA, the CDR3 is TGTGCCAGCACAGGGGCAGATACGCAGTATTTT. This gives the protein CASTGADTQYF.

The chain carries TRBV18 and TRBJ1-6; TRBD1 agrees at 7 bases. Germline assignment: CDR1 KGHSH and CDR2 LQKENI. The CDR3 is 16 amino acids. V shed 4 bases and J 0 bases; nucleotides not matched to a gene: 3. The CDR3 DNA reads TGTGCCAGCTCACTACAGGGGAGCTCCTATAATTCACCCCTCCACTTT. As protein: CASSLQGSSYNSPLHF.

The chain has TRBV28 and TRBJ1-3; D is undetermined. This CDR3 region has 12 residues. Germline CDR1 MDHEN, CDR2 SYDVKM. V was cut by 3 bases and J by 8 bases, with 8 bases left in between. CDR3 amino acids: CASSFGSYTIYF. The CDR3 nucleotides read TGTGCCAGCAGTTTTGGCAGTTACACCATATATTTT.

This sequence joins TRBV4-1 and TRBJ2-1; 13 positions agree with TRBD2. V lost 4 bases and J lost 0; bases outside the gene matches: 15. Germline CDR1 is MGHRA and CDR2 is YSYEKL. The CDR3 length is 21 residues. The CDR3 loop is CASSPMRPGLAGSSSYNEQFF. The DNA for the CDR3 is TGCGCCAGCAGCCCAATGCGTCCGGGACTAGCGGGGTCGAGCTCCTACAATGAGCAGTTCTTC.